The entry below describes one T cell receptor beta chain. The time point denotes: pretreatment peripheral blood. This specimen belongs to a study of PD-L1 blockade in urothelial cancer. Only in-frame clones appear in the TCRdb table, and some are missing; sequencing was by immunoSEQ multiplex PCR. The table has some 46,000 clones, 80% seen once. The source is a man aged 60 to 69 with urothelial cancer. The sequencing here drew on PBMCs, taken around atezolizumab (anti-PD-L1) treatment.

The CDR3 loop reads CASAGLAGGETQYF. The CDR3 DNA sequence: TGTGCCAGCGCGGGGCTAGCGGGGGGAGAGACCCAGTACTTC. The J gene is TRBJ2-5, the V gene TRBV6-1, with 11 bases that match TRBD2. Germline CDR1 MNHNS, CDR2 SASEGT. This CDR3 region has 14 residues. Germline trimming cut 8 bases from V and 4 bases from J; bases unmatched to any gene: 6.